These T cell receptor beta chains were read from a single sample in a study of blood T cells in healthy people across ages. TCRdb ran MiXCR on the 5' RACE reads and lists one entry per CDR3 protein. The table includes more than 1 million distinct CDR3 sequences, 35% to 55% detected once. The sequenced material came from blood. The source is a woman in her sixties in good health. Both conserved end residues are part of each CDR3. The order of the fields is J gene, V gene, D gene, clone size, CDR3 protein, CDR3 DNA. A D gene is named only where the DNA matches it firmly. Expanded clones are given a class, and other clones once, few, many or no size at all.

J gene: TRBJ2-1
V gene: TRBV30
D gene: TRBD2
clone size: -
CDR3 protein: CAWSPSGRNEQFF
CDR3 DNA: TGTGCCTGGAGTCCTAGCGGGAGGAATGAGCAGTTCTTC

J gene: TRBJ1-1
V gene: TRBV7-2
D gene: TRBD1
clone size: -
CDR3 protein: CASSLATGMRTEAFF
CDR3 DNA: TGTGCCAGCAGCTTAGCGACAGGGATGAGGACTGAAGCTTTCTTT

J gene: TRBJ2-7
V gene: TRBV29-1
D gene: -
clone size: many
CDR3 protein: CSVVAASEQYF
CDR3 DNA: TGCAGCGTTGTGGCAGCTTCAGAGCAGTACTTC

J gene: TRBJ2-3
V gene: TRBV20-1
D gene: TRBD2
clone size: -
CDR3 protein: CSATDPRGTTDTQYF
CDR3 DNA: TGCAGTGCTACCGACCCGCGGGGGACCACAGATACGCAGTATTTT

J gene: TRBJ2-7
V gene: TRBV24-1
D gene: -
clone size: -
CDR3 protein: CATSDGGRGYEQYF
CDR3 DNA: TGTGCCACCAGTGATGGAGGCAGGGGCTACGAGCAGTACTTC

J gene: TRBJ1-4
V gene: TRBV7-2
D gene: -
clone size: -
CDR3 protein: CASSSRRGMYPEKLFF
CDR3 DNA: TGTGCCAGCAGCTCACGGCGGGGAATGTATCCAGAAAAACTGTTTTTT

J gene: TRBJ1-2
V gene: TRBV6-1
D gene: -
clone size: -
CDR3 protein: CASSEHEQDSYGYTF
CDR3 DNA: TGTGCCAGCAGTGAACACGAACAGGACTCCTATGGCTACACCTTC

J gene: TRBJ2-7
V gene: TRBV6-5
D gene: -
clone size: -
CDR3 protein: CAIGTPAYEQYF
CDR3 DNA: TGTGCAATCGGCACCCCCGCCTACGAGCAGTACTTC

J gene: TRBJ2-1
V gene: TRBV5-6
D gene: TRBD2
clone size: once
CDR3 protein: CASSLEGSGTSSYNEQFF
CDR3 DNA: TGTGCCAGCAGCTTGGAGGGTAGCGGGACGAGCTCCTACAATGAGCAGTTCTTC

J gene: TRBJ2-1
V gene: TRBV7-9
D gene: TRBD1
clone size: -
CDR3 protein: CASGQGAVTNEQFF
CDR3 DNA: TGTGCCAGCGGTCAGGGGGCAGTTACAAATGAGCAGTTCTTC

J gene: TRBJ2-3
V gene: TRBV6-5
D gene: -
clone size: -
CDR3 protein: CASSYSIGQVDTQYF
CDR3 DNA: TGTGCCAGCAGTTACTCGATCGGCCAAGTGGATACGCAGTATTTT

J gene: TRBJ1-2
V gene: TRBV25-1
D gene: -
clone size: -
CDR3 protein: CASSDQLEGENDGYTF
CDR3 DNA: TGTGCCAGCAGTGACCAACTGGAGGGGGAGAACGATGGCTACACCTTC

J gene: TRBJ2-6
V gene: TRBV12-3/TRBV12-4
D gene: -
clone size: -
CDR3 protein: CASTNVGANVLTF
CDR3 DNA: TGTGCCAGCACCAATGTAGGGGCCAACGTCCTGACTTTC

J gene: TRBJ2-3
V gene: TRBV9
D gene: -
clone size: few
CDR3 protein: CASSVGGKGGTDTQYF
CDR3 DNA: TGTGCCAGCAGCGTAGGTGGGAAAGGAGGCACAGATACGCAGTATTTT

J gene: TRBJ2-1
V gene: TRBV2
D gene: TRBD2
clone size: -
CDR3 protein: CASVGDQGLAGGSSYNEQFF
CDR3 DNA: TGTGCCAGCGTTGGAGACCAGGGACTAGCGGGAGGGAGCTCCTACAATGAGCAGTTCTTC

J gene: TRBJ2-5
V gene: TRBV6-5
D gene: TRBD1
clone size: -
CDR3 protein: CASSTDRPGETQYF
CDR3 DNA: TGTGCCAGCAGTACGGACAGGCCCGGGGAGACCCAGTACTTC

J gene: TRBJ2-7
V gene: TRBV19
D gene: TRBD1
clone size: once
CDR3 protein: CASRLGTGYYEQYF
CDR3 DNA: TGTGCCAGTAGGCTCGGGACAGGGTACTACGAGCAGTACTTC

J gene: TRBJ2-5
V gene: TRBV5-1
D gene: -
clone size: -
CDR3 protein: CASRPGSVVETQYF
CDR3 DNA: TGCGCCAGCAGACCCGGATCTGTGGTCGAGACCCAGTACTTC

J gene: TRBJ1-5
V gene: TRBV5-5
D gene: -
clone size: few
CDR3 protein: CASSLGSGNQPQHF
CDR3 DNA: TGTGCCAGCAGCTTGGGGTCAGGGAATCAGCCCCAGCATTTT

J gene: TRBJ2-5
V gene: TRBV7-6
D gene: TRBD1
clone size: -
CDR3 protein: CASSLSGQVPETQYF
CDR3 DNA: TGTGCCAGCAGCTTATCTGGACAGGTTCCGGAGACCCAGTACTTC

J gene: TRBJ2-5
V gene: TRBV6-5
D gene: TRBD1
clone size: few
CDR3 protein: CASSHPGGSKTQYF
CDR3 DNA: TGTGCCAGCAGTCACCCAGGGGGCTCCAAGACCCAGTACTTC

J gene: TRBJ2-4
V gene: TRBV5-6
D gene: TRBD2
clone size: -
CDR3 protein: CASSYTSATAKNIQYF
CDR3 DNA: TGTGCCAGCAGCTACACTAGCGCTACAGCCAAAAACATTCAGTACTTC

J gene: TRBJ2-7
V gene: TRBV9
D gene: TRBD1
clone size: few
CDR3 protein: CASSLNQGAGSYEQYF
CDR3 DNA: TGTGCCAGCAGCTTAAACCAGGGGGCTGGCTCCTACGAGCAGTACTTC

J gene: TRBJ2-1
V gene: TRBV10-3
D gene: -
clone size: -
CDR3 protein: CAISQGNEQFF
CDR3 DNA: TGTGCCATCAGTCAGGGTAATGAGCAGTTCTTC

J gene: TRBJ2-3
V gene: TRBV24-1
D gene: -
clone size: -
CDR3 protein: CATSDVERSTDTQYF
CDR3 DNA: TGTGCCACCAGTGATGTAGAGAGGAGCACAGATACGCAGTATTTT

J gene: TRBJ2-5
V gene: TRBV28
D gene: TRBD2
clone size: -
CDR3 protein: CASSSWGGQETQYF
CDR3 DNA: TGTGCCAGCAGTTCATGGGGGGGCCAAGAGACCCAGTACTTC

J gene: TRBJ2-5
V gene: TRBV29-1
D gene: -
clone size: once
CDR3 protein: CSVEGVFETQYF
CDR3 DNA: TGCAGCGTTGAAGGGGTTTTCGAGACCCAGTACTTC

J gene: TRBJ2-2
V gene: TRBV27
D gene: -
clone size: -
CDR3 protein: CASSLLPLKTGELFF
CDR3 DNA: TGTGCCAGCAGCCTCCTACCACTTAAGACCGGGGAGCTGTTTTTT

J gene: TRBJ2-1
V gene: TRBV10-3
D gene: TRBD2
clone size: once
CDR3 protein: CAISEEREAYNEQFF
CDR3 DNA: TGTGCCATCAGTGAGGAGCGGGAGGCTTACAATGAGCAGTTCTTC

J gene: TRBJ2-7
V gene: TRBV7-2
D gene: -
clone size: many
CDR3 protein: CASSLSLGYEQYF
CDR3 DNA: TGTGCCAGCAGCTTATCGTTGGGCTACGAGCAGTACTTC

J gene: TRBJ2-3
V gene: TRBV20-1
D gene: -
clone size: -
CDR3 protein: CSASNPGHGKDTQYF
CDR3 DNA: TGCAGTGCTAGTAACCCGGGACACGGGAAGGATACGCAGTATTTT

J gene: TRBJ2-1
V gene: TRBV29-1
D gene: -
clone size: -
CDR3 protein: CSAPEEGGGNEQFF
CDR3 DNA: TGCAGCGCTCCAGAGGAAGGGGGGGGGAATGAGCAGTTCTTC

J gene: TRBJ1-2
V gene: TRBV5-6
D gene: -
clone size: -
CDR3 protein: CASSLKGPNYGYTF
CDR3 DNA: TGTGCCAGCAGCCTGAAGGGCCCTAACTATGGCTACACCTTC

J gene: TRBJ2-5
V gene: TRBV12-3/TRBV12-4
D gene: -
clone size: few
CDR3 protein: CASSNRAPETQYF
CDR3 DNA: TGTGCCAGCAGTAACAGGGCTCCAGAGACCCAGTACTTC

J gene: TRBJ2-7
V gene: TRBV28
D gene: -
clone size: -
CDR3 protein: CASSLNNLQGSGQYF
CDR3 DNA: TGTGCCAGCAGTCTCAACAACCTCCAGGGGTCGGGGCAGTACTTC

J gene: TRBJ2-7
V gene: TRBV24-1
D gene: TRBD2
clone size: -
CDR3 protein: CATSDARSGRTYEQYF
CDR3 DNA: TGTGCCACCAGTGATGCCCGTAGCGGGAGGACCTACGAGCAGTACTTC

J gene: TRBJ2-7
V gene: TRBV29-1
D gene: TRBD2
clone size: few
CDR3 protein: CSVTGDSGRNPYEQYF
CDR3 DNA: TGCAGCGTTACCGGTGATAGCGGGAGGAACCCCTACGAGCAGTACTTC

J gene: TRBJ1-6
V gene: TRBV3-1
D gene: TRBD1
clone size: -
CDR3 protein: CASSQAGQGNSPPHF
CDR3 DNA: TGTGCCAGCAGCCAAGCGGGACAGGGCAATTCACCCCCCCACTTT

J gene: TRBJ2-7
V gene: TRBV12-3/TRBV12-4
D gene: TRBD1
clone size: -
CDR3 protein: CASSPQLTGTGDEQYF
CDR3 DNA: TGTGCCAGCAGCCCACAACTTACCGGGACAGGGGACGAGCAGTACTTC

J gene: TRBJ2-1
V gene: TRBV12-3/TRBV12-4
D gene: TRBD2
clone size: few
CDR3 protein: CARPLGLAGRNEQFF
CDR3 DNA: TGTGCCAGACCCCTCGGTCTAGCGGGTCGCAATGAGCAGTTCTTC

J gene: TRBJ2-7
V gene: TRBV20-1
D gene: -
clone size: -
CDR3 protein: CSAINYRFPSYNEQYF
CDR3 DNA: TGCAGTGCTATTAACTATCGTTTCCCCTCCTACAATGAGCAGTACTTC